Sequencing of this TCR beta chain was carried out in a study of OX40 agonist ivuxolimab in advanced cancers. Overall study results and limits: More expanded clones were found, on average, in CD8+ than in CD4+ T cells.

Per the germline V gene, CDR1 is SGDLS and CDR2 is YYNGEE. The V end was cut by 0 bases, the J end by 1 base, with 9 bases between. This CDR3 contains 15 residues. Concerning this clone itself: Its antigen is currently unknown.

Assay used: immunoSEQ multiplex PCR; TCRdb lists only in-frame clones, some missing. The table includes 30,000 to 40,000 clones, roughly 87% detected once. This TCR was sampled from an adult with an advanced solid tumor such as melanoma, head and neck, liver or kidney cancer. The sequences come from CD4+ or CD8+ T cells sorted from blood, collected in a trial of the OX40 agonist ivuxolimab. The chain employs TRBV9 and TRBJ2-3; TRBD2 is a possible D gene (6 bases). As DNA, the CDR3 is TGTGCCAGCAGCGTAGGGTGGGGGGGCACAGATACGCAGTATTTT. It yields the protein CASSVGWGGTDTQYF.